This T cell receptor (beta chain) was captured by sequencing in a study of blood T cell repertoires in COVID-19. Study-level background: The samples span acute and convalescent COVID-19 from the United States, Italy and Spain.

With V trimmed by 3 bases and J by 4 bases, 4 bases remained unmatched. Germline V lookup: CDR1 MNHEY, CDR2 SMNVEV (reference sequence). This CDR3 is 14 amino acids long. As processed by the authors: The assay estimated nucleated cells by amplifying reference gene primers. Generated by immunoSEQ multiplex PCR, the TCRdb table keeps only in-frame clones and is missing some. The DNA was the basis for D and trimming; V, J and clone size are from that table. The repertoire holds under 300,000 clones, with about nine tenths as singletons. Either two negative PCRs, clearance, or symptom resolution qualified Cohort 3 donors as recovered.

V and J are TRBV27 and TRBJ2-7; 9 bases map to TRBD1. The sequencing input was PBMCs or T cells enriched from blood (not recorded which). The receptor was derived from a woman aged 40 to 50 who had recovered from COVID-19. CDR3 region: CASSFGQGKYEQYF. The CDR3, as DNA: TGTGCCAGCAGTTTCGGACAGGGGAAATACGAGCAGTACTTC.